Listed here is a single T cell receptor (beta chain). Its specificity is unknown. These data come from a study of monozygotic twins with cystic fibrosis. This table comes from immunoSEQ multiplex PCR, and its TCRdb copy is limited to in-frame clones, with some not included. The table lists 35,000 or so clones, approximately 80% of them singletons. Study results and caveats: Shared CDR3 numbers were not associated with age, concordance or severity. V usage most resembled the co-twin in 13 of 16 pairs. Nucleotide-identical clonotype sharing was significantly higher within monozygotic CF twin pairs than between unrelated CF individuals. Clonality was generally low (median around 0.0098), higher in the most severe patients.

Trimming shortened V by 0 bases and J by 0 bases, and 18 bases separated the two germline ends. CDR3 length equals 18 residues. Germline V gene data show CDR1 as GTSNPN and CDR2 as SVGIG (reference sequence). The rearrangement links TRBV30 to TRBJ1-3; D call uncertain. Material for sequencing was blood. The TCR comes from a girl aged 2 to 10 with cystic fibrosis. The CDR3 bases are TGTGCCTGGAGTGTTATGAGCGGGTCTCGGCACTCTGGAAACACCATATATTTT. Protein product: CAWSVMSGSRHSGNTIYF.